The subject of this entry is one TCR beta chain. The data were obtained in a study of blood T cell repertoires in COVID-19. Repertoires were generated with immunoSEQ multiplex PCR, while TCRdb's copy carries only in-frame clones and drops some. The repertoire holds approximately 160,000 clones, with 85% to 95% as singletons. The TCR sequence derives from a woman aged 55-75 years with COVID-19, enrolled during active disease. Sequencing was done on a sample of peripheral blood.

CDR3 protein: CASSLGGQISSPLHF. The CDR3 nucleotides read TGTGCCAGCTCACTCGGAGGACAGATCTCTTCACCCCTCCACTTT. V gene TRBV18 combines with J gene TRBJ1-6; possible D gene TRBD1, 6 bases. The CDR3 is 15 amino acids. Trimming shortened V by 4 bases and J by 9 bases, and 16 bases separated the two germline ends. Germline CDR1 reads KGHSH; CDR2 reads LQKENI.